Below, one T cell receptor (beta chain) is given with its context. The data were taken from a study of blood T cell repertoires in COVID-19. About the study: The United States, Italy and Spain were the sources of the acute and convalescent COVID-19 samples.

Original data processing: Estimation of nucleated cell counts was performed using reference gene primer amplification. The method was immunoSEQ multiplex PCR; TCRdb's version includes in-frame clones alone and lacks a portion of them. Clone size and the V and J calls come from that table; the DNA yielded D and trimming. The table records 180,000 or so clones, 70% to 90% of them present only once. The V end was cut by 1 base, the J end by 6 bases, with 15 bases between. This CDR3 region has 15 residues. Germline values: CDR1 LGHNT, CDR2 FRNRAP. Material for sequencing was peripheral blood. This receptor was obtained from a man aged 18-30 years with acute or convalescent COVID-19. The chain is built from TRBV12-5 and TRBJ1-1; tentatively, D is TRBD1 (6 bases). The CDR3 here is CASGLAGTPYPEAFF. The CDR3 DNA follows: TGTGCTAGTGGTTTGGCCGGGACACCCTACCCTGAAGCTTTCTTT.